Reported below is one T cell receptor beta chain. Its antigen is undetermined. The data derive from a study of a mutant IDH1 vaccine in newly diagnosed glioma. Overall study: First vaccine doses came 4-6 weeks after radiotherapy alone, or with temozolomide cycles. The V12 visit happened in week 35, and the V13 visit happened in week 47.

Stated time point: week 35, safety follow-up. Each vaccine dose was 300 ug of mutant IDH1 20-mer peptide, with topical imiquimod. Diagnosis in the donors showed new WHO grade 3 or 4 astrocytomas that were IDH1-mutant and ATRX-lost. Assay: immunoSEQ multiplex PCR; the TCRdb copy retains only in-frame clones and omits some. The sample shows around 53,000 clones, more than 65% of them seen only once. Germline-derived CDR1 and CDR2 are ENHRY and SYGVKD. The CDR3 is 18 amino acids. Losses at the gene ends were 4 bases for V and 0 bases for J; bases not matched to a gene: 10. The chain joins TRBV10-3 to TRBJ1-3; TRBD1 matches 9 bases. Sequencing was performed on PBMCs, taken from a glioma patient whose treatment included an IDH1 peptide vaccine. The sequence was obtained from a middle-aged man with glioma. CDR3 nucleotides: TGTGCCATCAGTGTGGGGGGGACAGGGTCCGTCTCTGGAAACACCATATATTTT. Protein product: CAISVGGTGSVSGNTIYF.